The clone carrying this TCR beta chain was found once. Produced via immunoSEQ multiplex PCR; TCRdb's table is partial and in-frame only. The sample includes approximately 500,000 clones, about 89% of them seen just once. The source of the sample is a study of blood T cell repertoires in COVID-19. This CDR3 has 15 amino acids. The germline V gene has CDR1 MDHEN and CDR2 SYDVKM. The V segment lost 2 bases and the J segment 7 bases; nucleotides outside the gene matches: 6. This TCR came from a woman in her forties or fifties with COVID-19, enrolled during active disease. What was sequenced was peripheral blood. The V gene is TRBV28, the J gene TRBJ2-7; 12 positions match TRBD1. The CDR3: CASSLEGQGAMEQYF. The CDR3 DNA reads TGTGCCAGCAGTTTAGAGGGACAGGGGGCGATGGAGCAGTACTTC.